The 26 T cell receptor beta chains in this list originate from one sample, sequenced in a study of cytomegalovirus exposure and HLA in healthy donors. 60 Vbeta and 13 Jbeta primers were used in PCR. Profiling relied on immunoSEQ multiplex PCR, and the TCRdb table lists in-frame clones only, not all of them. The sample shows around 150,000 clones, 82% of them seen only once. Specimen: PBMCs. These receptors originate from a man aged 25-45 years in good health and CMV-seropositive.

The chain joins TRBV27 to TRBJ1-2, with 9 bases fitting TRBD1. J was trimmed by 1 base and V by 6 bases; bases with no gene match: 6. Germline values: CDR1 MNHEY, CDR2 SMNVEV (reference sequence). The CDR3 runs 15 residues. In nucleotides, the CDR3 is TGTGCCAGCAGGCACCGACAGGGGGATAACTATGGCTACACCTTC. Its protein product is CASRHRQGDNYGYTF.

The chain recombines TRBV28 with TRBJ1-2; TRBD1 is a possible D gene (5 bases). The CDR3 extends over 14 amino acids. With 7 bases removed from V and 4 bases from J, the gap between germline ends came to 16 bases. The germline V gene encodes CDR1 MDHEN and CDR2 SYDVKM. The CDR3 region has the DNA TGTGCCAGCACCCCCCGGGCAGGGCCCTATGGCTACACCTTC. It is translated as CASTPRAGPYGYTF.

The chain employs TRBV5-1 and TRBJ2-3; 10 positions match TRBD2. V lost 0 bases to trimming and J lost 2 bases; unmatched junction nucleotides: 9. The CDR3 has 18 residues. From germline, CDR1 is SGHRS and CDR2 YFSETQ. CDR3 DNA: TGCGCCAGCAGCTTGGGTCGCGGCAGCGGGGGGGACACAGATACGCAGTATTTT. Translated: CASSLGRGSGGDTDTQYF.

The chain joins TRBV19 to TRBJ2-7, with 9 bases lining up with TRBD1. V was pared by 1 base and J by 5 bases, with 6 bases of the junction left unmatched. The CDR3 covers 15 residues. CDR1 and CDR2 (germline): LNHDA, SQIVND (reference sequence). This CDR3 reads CASSIVWTGVDEQYF. The CDR3 nucleotides read TGTGCCAGTAGTATAGTCTGGACAGGGGTGGACGAGCAGTACTTC.

This chain joins TRBV10-3 and TRBJ1-2; 8 nucleotides agree with TRBD1. The J segment lost 7 bases and the V segment lost 0 bases, leaving 7 bases of the junction unmatched. The V gene's germline CDR1 is ENHRY and CDR2 SYGVKD. CDR3 length: 15 amino acids. The CDR3: CAISESKAGGFGYTF. DNA for the CDR3: TGTGCCATCAGTGAGTCGAAGGCAGGGGGCTTTGGCTACACCTTC.

The rearrangement uses TRBV6-1 and TRBJ2-1, with 8 bases fitting TRBD2. Germline values: CDR1 MNHNS, CDR2 SASEGT. V was pared by 0 bases and J by 0 bases, with 4 bases of the junction left unmatched. CDR3 length equals 17 residues. CDR3 DNA sequence: TGTGCCAGCAGTGAAGCGGCGGGGGGAAGCTCCTACAATGAGCAGTTCTTC. Protein product: CASSEAAGGSSYNEQFF.

The chain carries TRBV6-5 and TRBJ1-1; D is ambiguous. This CDR3 spans 13 amino acids. Germline CDR1 and CDR2: MNHEY and SVGAGI. V lost 3 bases to trimming and J lost 7 bases, with 12 bases between them. CDR3 residues: CASSYMSTYEAFF. CDR3 bases: TGTGCCAGCAGTTATATGTCAACATATGAAGCTTTCTTT.

This rearrangement joins TRBV30 to TRBJ2-3; D is unresolved. Per the germline V gene, CDR1 is GTSNPN and CDR2 is SVGIG (reference sequence). Trimming left V 4 bases short and J 0 bases short, with 5 bases between. The CDR3 consists of 12 residues. The CDR3 here is CAWTTSTDTQYF. The CDR3 DNA is TGTGCCTGGACAACTAGCACAGATACGCAGTATTTT.

The gene calls are TRBV28 and TRBJ2-7; weak D call: TRBD1 (6 bases). The CDR3 runs 13 residues. Trimming cost V 3 bases and J 6 bases, with 12 bases left between them. Per the germline V gene, CDR1 is MDHEN and CDR2 is SYDVKM. The DNA of the CDR3 is TGTGCCAGCAGTTTCCTCGACAGGAGCGAGCAGTACTTC. Its translation: CASSFLDRSEQYF. The complete variable domain, with remaining parts taken from reference TRBV28 and TRBJ2-7, reads DVKVTQSSRYLVKRTGEKVFLECVQDMDHENMFWYRQDPGLGLRLIYFSYDVKMKEKGDIPEGYSVSREKKERFSLILESASTNQTSMYLCASSFLDRSEQYFGPGTRLTVT.

The chain combines TRBV7-2 with TRBJ2-5, with a weak D call TRBD2 (5 bases). V lost 3 bases to trimming and J lost 4 bases, with 12 bases between them. The CDR3 sequence is 14 residues long. Germline lookup yields CDR1 SGHTA and CDR2 FQGNSA. The CDR3 DNA is TGTGCCAGCAGCTTTTTGGGTGGAGGAGAGACCCAGTACTTC. Translating gives CASSFLGGGETQYF.

In its sample, this clone was seen once. The junction departs from the called germline gene at one end, perhaps through a read error. The chain is built from TRBV7-9 and TRBJ2-5; D may be TRBD1 (5 bases). Germline V gene sequence: CDR1 SEHNR, CDR2 FQNEAQ (reference sequence). This CDR3 is 14 amino acids long. The CDR3 loop reads CSSSLEPREETQYF. The CDR3 coding sequence is TGTTCCAGCAGCTTAGAGCCCAGGGAAGAGACCCAGTACTTC.

The chain couples TRBV11-2 to TRBJ1-3; D not resolved. The CDR3 is made up of 12 amino acids. Trimming cost V 3 bases and J 8 bases, with 8 bases left between them. The germline gives CDR1 SGHAT, CDR2 FQNNGV. CDR3 in amino acids: CASSFARDTIYF. The CDR3 nucleotides are TGTGCCAGCAGCTTCGCGCGGGACACCATATATTTT.

This chain uses TRBV30 with TRBJ2-1, with a tentative D call TRBD2 (7 bases). Germline CDR1 reads GTSNPN; CDR2 reads SVGIG (reference sequence). CDR3 length equals 14 residues. Trimming left V 2 bases short and J 0 bases short, with 8 bases between. As DNA, the CDR3 is TGTGCCTGGAGTAGGGGGGGCTCCTACAATGAGCAGTTCTTC. It specifies CAWSRGGSYNEQFF.

The rearrangement links TRBV2 to TRBJ1-2; 8 bases fit TRBD1. The CDR3 has 15 residues. The V segment lost 6 bases and the J segment 4 bases; nucleotides outside the gene matches: 10. CDR1 is SNHLY, CDR2 FYNNEI, per germline. The CDR3 region has the DNA TGTGCCAGCAGGTCCCCCAGGGGGCGGGCCTATGGCTACACCTTC. Translating it yields CASRSPRGRAYGYTF.

This chain joins TRBV13 and TRBJ2-5; 8 positions agree with TRBD2. CDR1 is PRHDT and CDR2 is FYEKMQ in the germline V gene (reference sequence). V lost 1 base to trimming and J lost 1 base; unmatched junction nucleotides: 2. The CDR3 sequence is 15 residues long. The CDR3: CASSLAGGAQETQYF. In nucleotides, the CDR3 is TGTGCCAGCAGCTTAGCGGGAGGGGCCCAAGAGACCCAGTACTTC.

This sequence joins TRBV27 and TRBJ1-6; D unclear. V lost 2 bases and J lost 0, with 14 bases in between. The CDR3 spans 18 residues. CDR1 and CDR2 (germline): MNHEY, SMNVEV (reference sequence). CDR3 nucleotides: TGTGCCAGCAGTTTAAAGCCTCCGAGGAGCTCCTATAATTCACCCCTCCACTTT. Its translation is CASSLKPPRSSYNSPLHF.

The chain couples TRBV18 to TRBJ2-7; tentative D call: TRBD2 (5 bases). The V gene's germline CDR1 is KGHSH and CDR2 LQKENI. The CDR3 is 13 residues long. Trimming removed 3 bases at V and 7 bases at J, with 13 bases between. The CDR3 DNA reads as TGTGCCAGCTCACCGGAGGACTCCTGGGAGCAGTACTTC. Its protein product is CASSPEDSWEQYF. Variable domain in full (rest from reference TRBV18 and TRBJ2-7): NAGVMQNPRHLVRRRGQEARLRCSPMKGHSHVYWYRQLPEEGLKFMVYLQKENIIDESGMPKERFSAEFPKEGPSILRIQQVVRGDSAAYFCASSPEDSWEQYFGPGTRLTVT.

The chain links TRBV29-1 to TRBJ2-5, with TRBD1 matching 12 bases. The length of the CDR3 is 13 residues. Germline CDR1 is SQVTM and CDR2 is ANQGSEA. Trimming cost V 6 bases and J 5 bases; bases outside gene matches: 4. Written as DNA, the CDR3 is TGCAGCGTGACCGGGACAGGGGGCGAGACCCAGTACTTC. It is translated as CSVTGTGGETQYF.

As concerns this clone: Other DNA sequences in the same sample also yield this CDR3. The chain is built from TRBV9 and TRBJ2-3, with 10 bases matching TRBD2. The germline CDR1 and CDR2 sequences are SGDLS and YYNGEE. The CDR3 covers 15 residues. V lost 0 bases to trimming and J lost 4 bases; unmatched junction nucleotides: 2. Written as DNA, the CDR3 is TGTGCCAGCAGCGTAGGGCTAGCGGGGGCAGATACGCAGTATTTT. Translation gives CASSVGLAGADTQYF.

This clone was observed once. The rearrangement joins TRBV27 to TRBJ1-1, with 10 bases that match TRBD1. After removal of 0 bases from V and 3 bases from J, the junction contained 7 bases not matched to a gene. The length of the CDR3 is 17 residues. Germline CDR1 is MNHEY and CDR2 is SMNVEV (reference sequence). CDR3 sequence reads: CASSLSIGDRGHTEAFF. As DNA, the CDR3 is TGTGCCAGCAGTTTATCGATTGGGGACAGGGGACACACTGAAGCTTTCTTT.

This rearrangement joins TRBV29-1 to TRBJ2-2; D may be TRBD1 (6 bases). CDR1 and CDR2 from the germline V gene are SQVTM and ANQGSEA. The CDR3 consists of 13 residues. Trimming took 5 bases from V and 4 from J, leaving 11 bases between them. In nucleotides, the CDR3 is TGCAGCGTTTTTGGACAGCTCACCGGGGAGCTGTTTTTT. It encodes CSVFGQLTGELFF.

The chain recombines TRBV28 with TRBJ1-3, with a weak D call TRBD1 (5 bases). This CDR3 has 15 amino acids. Per germline, CDR1 MDHEN and CDR2 SYDVKM. Trimming removed 5 bases from V and 4 bases from J, with 15 bases in between. Here the CDR3 reads CASSPAGGVGNTIYF. CDR3 nucleotide sequence: TGTGCCAGCAGTCCCGCAGGAGGGGTCGGAAACACCATATATTTT.

The V call is TRBV7-9, the J call TRBJ1-1; no definite D call. This CDR3 is built from 15 residues. The germline V gene has CDR1 SEHNR and CDR2 FQNEAQ (reference sequence). Trimming removed 5 bases from V and 1 base from J, with 14 bases in between. The CDR3, as DNA: TGTGCCAGCAGCCAGGTCCCTATTAAGAACACTGAAGCTTTCTTT. It codes for CASSQVPIKNTEAFF.

The chain recombines TRBV28 with TRBJ2-3; D not resolved. CDR3 length: 15 residues. Germline-derived CDR1 and CDR2 are MDHEN and SYDVKM. The V end lost 3 bases, the J end lost 0 bases, and 10 bases lay between the germline ends. CDR3 in DNA: TGTGCCAGCAGTTTTCCGCAGGCTAGCACAGATACGCAGTATTTT. Amino acids: CASSFPQASTDTQYF.

The genes are TRBV5-1 and TRBJ2-3; 10 bases are shared with TRBD1. The CDR3 totals 16 residues. Trimming at V came to 4 bases and at J to 6 bases, leaving 11 bases not matched to a gene. The germline V gene encodes CDR1 SGHRS and CDR2 YFSETQ. CDR3 nucleotide sequence: TGCGCCAGCAGCATCGGCGGGACAGGGGAGTGGGATACGCAGTATTTT. This translates into CASSIGGTGEWDTQYF.

This clone was recorded only once. The chain carries TRBV5-1 and TRBJ2-2; 7 bases line up with TRBD1. The CDR3 covers 16 residues. The J segment lost 5 bases and the V segment lost 0 bases, leaving 7 bases of the junction unmatched. CDR1 and CDR2 from the germline V gene are SGHRS and YFSETQ. The CDR3 sequence is CASSLATGQSTGELFF. CDR3 DNA sequence: TGCGCCAGCAGCTTGGCCACGGGACAGAGTACCGGGGAGCTGTTTTTT.